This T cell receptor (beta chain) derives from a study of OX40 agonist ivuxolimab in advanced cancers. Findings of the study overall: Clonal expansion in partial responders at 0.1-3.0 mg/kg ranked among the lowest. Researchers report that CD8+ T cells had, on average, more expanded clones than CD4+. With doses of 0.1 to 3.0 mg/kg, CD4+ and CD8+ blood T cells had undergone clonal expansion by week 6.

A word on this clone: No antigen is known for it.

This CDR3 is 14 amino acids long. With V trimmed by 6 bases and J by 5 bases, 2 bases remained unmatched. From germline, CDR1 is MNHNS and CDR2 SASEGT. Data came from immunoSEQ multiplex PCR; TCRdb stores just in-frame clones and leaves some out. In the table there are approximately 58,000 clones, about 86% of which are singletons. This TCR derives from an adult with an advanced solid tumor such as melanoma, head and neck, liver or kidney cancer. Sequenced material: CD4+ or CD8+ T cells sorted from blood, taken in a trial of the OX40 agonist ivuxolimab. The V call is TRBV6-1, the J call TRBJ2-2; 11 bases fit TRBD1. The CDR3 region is CASSGQGATGELFF. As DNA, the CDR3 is TGTGCCAGCAGCGGACAGGGGGCGACCGGGGAGCTGTTTTTT.